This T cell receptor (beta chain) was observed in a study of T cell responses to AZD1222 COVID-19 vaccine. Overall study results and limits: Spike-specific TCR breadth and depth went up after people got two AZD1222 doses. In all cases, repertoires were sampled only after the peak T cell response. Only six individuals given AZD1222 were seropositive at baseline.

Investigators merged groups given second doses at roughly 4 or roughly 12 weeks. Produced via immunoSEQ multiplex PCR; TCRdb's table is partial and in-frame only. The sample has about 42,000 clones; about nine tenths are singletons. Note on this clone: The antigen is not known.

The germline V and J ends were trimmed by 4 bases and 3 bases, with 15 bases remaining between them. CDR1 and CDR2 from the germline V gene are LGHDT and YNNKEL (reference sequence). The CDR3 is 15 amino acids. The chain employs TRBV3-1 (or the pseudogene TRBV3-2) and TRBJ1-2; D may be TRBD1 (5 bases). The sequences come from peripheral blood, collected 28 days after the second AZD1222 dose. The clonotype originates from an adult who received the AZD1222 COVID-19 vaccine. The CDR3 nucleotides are TGTGCCAGCAGCCCAGGGAGCGGTTCGGACTATGGCTACACCTTC. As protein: CASSPGSGSDYGYTF.